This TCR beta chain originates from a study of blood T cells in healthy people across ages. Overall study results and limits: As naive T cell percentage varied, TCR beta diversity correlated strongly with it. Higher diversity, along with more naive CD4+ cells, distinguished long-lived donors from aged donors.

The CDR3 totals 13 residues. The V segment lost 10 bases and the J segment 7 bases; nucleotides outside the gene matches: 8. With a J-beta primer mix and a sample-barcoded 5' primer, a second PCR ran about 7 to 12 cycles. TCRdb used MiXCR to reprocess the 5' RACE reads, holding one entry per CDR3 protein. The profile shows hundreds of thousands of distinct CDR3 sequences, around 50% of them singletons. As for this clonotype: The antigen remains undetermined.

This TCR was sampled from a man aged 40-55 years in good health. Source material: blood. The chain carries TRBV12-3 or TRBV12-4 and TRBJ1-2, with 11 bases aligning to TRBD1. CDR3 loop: CATYGQGAGGYTF. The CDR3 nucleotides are TGTGCCACCTATGGACAGGGGGCGGGTGGCTACACCTTC.